The clone carrying this TCR beta chain was seen only once. Participant-reported clinical history was the basis for cohort assignment. Original handling: Amplification of reference gene primers provided the estimated nucleated cell counts. The protocol was immunoSEQ multiplex PCR, while the TCRdb copy is restricted to in-frame clones and leaves out a portion. V and J calls and clone size are given by that table; D and trimming were obtained from the DNA. Here the sample spans around 360,000 clones, roughly 87% being singletons. The sample belongs to a study of blood T cell repertoires in COVID-19. In germline, CDR1 is SGHVS, CDR2 FNYEAQ. V lost 4 bases, J lost 7 bases, and 13 bases lay in between. CDR3 length: 14 residues.

This clonotype was sampled from a woman aged 25 to 39 who had recovered from COVID-19. Sequenced input: PBMCs or T cells enriched from blood (not recorded which). The rearrangement joins TRBV7-6 to TRBJ1-4, with TRBD1 as a possible D gene (5 bases). CDR3 in DNA: TGTGCCAGCAGCTCCTACAGGCGGGGTGAAAAACTGTTTTTT. Translation: CASSSYRRGEKLFF.